A single sample gave rise to the 7 T cell receptor beta chains below, sequenced in a study of blood T cell repertoires in COVID-19. Using immunoSEQ multiplex PCR, the repertoire was profiled, and TCRdb retains in-frame clones only, with some absent. Counted here are about 45,000 clones, around nine tenths occurring once; the ten biggest clones make up approximately 0.35%. Input material: peripheral blood. These receptors were taken from a man aged 50-59 years with COVID-19, enrolled during active disease.

This chain connects TRBV7-2 to TRBJ1-1; a weak D match, TRBD1 (6 bases). Trimming pared 1 base from V and 7 bases from J, leaving 10 bases between. Germline assignment: CDR1 SGHTA and CDR2 FQGNSA. The length of the CDR3 is 13 residues. The CDR3, as DNA: TGTGCCAGCAGCTTAGACAGGGTGGGTGAAGCTTTCTTT. Its protein is CASSLDRVGEAFF.

V and J are TRBV4-2 and TRBJ2-2; TRBD2 agrees at 14 bases. This CDR3 has 16 amino acids. The ends lost 4 bases at V and 5 bases at J; junction bases unmatched: 3. Per the germline V gene, CDR1 is LGHNA and CDR2 is YNFKEQ. The CDR3 sequence is CASSPGTSGRTGELFF. As DNA, the CDR3 is TGTGCCAGCAGCCCTGGGACTAGCGGGAGAACCGGGGAGCTGTTTTTT.

The CDR3 DNA reads TGCGCCAGCAGAAGCTCAAGCCCAGGGGCTGAAGCTTTCTTT. This gives the protein CASRSSSPGAEAFF. The chain combines TRBV5-1 with TRBJ1-1, with D possibly TRBD1 on 6 matching bases. V lost 5 bases and J 6 bases, leaving 17 bases between the germline ends. Germline assignment: CDR1 SGHRS and CDR2 YFSETQ. The CDR3 is made up of 14 amino acids.

This sequence joins TRBV7-9 and TRBJ2-7; TRBD2 might be the D (6 bases). This CDR3 region has 13 residues. Germline V lookup: CDR1 SEHNR, CDR2 FQNEAQ (reference sequence). V lost 1 base and J lost 7, with 11 bases in between. The CDR3 protein is CASSLGGVGEQYF. The CDR3 region has the DNA TGTGCCAGCAGCTTAGGCGGGGTGGGTGAGCAGTACTTC.

The chain uses TRBV24-1 and TRBJ2-1; 7 bases match TRBD1. J was trimmed by 4 bases and V by 2 bases; bases with no gene match: 1. Germline values: CDR1 KGHDR, CDR2 SFDVKD. This CDR3 has 14 residues. The CDR3 here is CATSDWDRYNEQFF. The CDR3 coding sequence is TGTGCCACCAGTGATTGGGACAGATACAATGAGCAGTTCTTC.

V usage is TRBV4-2 and J usage is TRBJ1-2; D is undetermined. The V gene lost 1 base and the J gene lost 5 bases, with 11 bases spanning the gap. CDR1 is LGHNA and CDR2 is YNFKEQ in the germline V gene. CDR3 size: 14 residues. The CDR3 DNA reads as TGTGCCAGCAGCCAAGTCGGGGTGGAATATGGCTACACCTTC. Translation gives CASSQVGVEYGYTF.

As regards this clone: Different DNA sequences within this sample yield the same CDR3. The chain employs TRBV18 and TRBJ1-1, with no clear D. The ends were cut back, 2 bases at V and 1 base at J, with 5 bases in the middle. The CDR3 is 13 residues long. Per the germline V gene, CDR1 is KGHSH and CDR2 is LQKENI. CDR3 loop: CASSPTGNTEAFF. The CDR3 DNA sequence: TGTGCCAGCTCACCAACCGGGAACACTGAAGCTTTCTTT.